The 5 T cell receptor beta chains reported below all come from one sample, sequenced in a study of T-cell reconstitution after alpha-beta-depleted transplantation in children. Preparation of the TCRbeta library was carried out with unique molecular identifiers. TCRdb reanalysed the PCR reads using MiXCR and keeps one entry per CDR3 protein. The sample includes hundreds of thousands of distinct CDR3 sequences, roughly 15% of them seen just once. The sequenced sample was PBMCs from the stem cell graft donor, obtained from the stem cell graft. These receptors were collected from a human donor who donated a stem cell graft to a child with acute myeloid leukemia.

The rearrangement uses TRBV29-1 and TRBJ2-5, with no clear D. The CDR3 loop spans 11 amino acids. V was shortened by 3 bases and J by 5 bases, with 7 bases between the two germline ends. Germline V CDR1 and CDR2: SQVTM, ANQGSEA. Here the CDR3 reads CSVDHRETQYF. Here the CDR3 DNA reads TGCAGCGTTGACCATCGGGAGACCCAGTACTTC.

V is TRBV20-1 and J is TRBJ2-3, with D unresolved. The CDR3 runs to 16 residues. Trimming shortened V by 0 bases and J by 0 bases, and 13 bases separated the two germline ends. CDR1 and CDR2 (germline): DFQATT, SNEGSKA (reference sequence). CDR3 sequence (DNA): TGCAGTGCTAGAGATCTCACTTCCTGGAGCACAGATACGCAGTATTTT. Translated, it gives CSARDLTSWSTDTQYF.

The table lists this clonotype with a few counts. The rearrangement uses TRBV28 and TRBJ2-1, with 9 positions matching TRBD1. Trimming cost V 10 bases and J 7 bases; bases outside gene matches: 8. The CDR3 covers 13 residues. Germline V gene sequence: CDR1 MDHEN, CDR2 SYDVKM. CDR3 protein: CATGTGSGNEQFF. DNA for the CDR3: TGTGCCACCGGGACAGGGTCAGGGAATGAGCAGTTCTTC.

The CDR3: CASGTGSENGYTF. CDR3 coding DNA: TGCGCCAGCGGGACAGGGAGTGAAAATGGCTACACCTTC. V gene TRBV5-1 combines with J gene TRBJ1-2; 9 nucleotides match TRBD1. There are 13 residues in the CDR3. With 7 bases clipped from V and 6 bases from J, the junction kept 7 bases outside the gene matches. The germline V gene encodes CDR1 SGHRS and CDR2 YFSETQ.

This chain uses TRBV5-1 with TRBJ1-4, with TRBD1 identical over 10 bases. In germline, CDR1 is SGHRS, CDR2 YFSETQ. This CDR3 contains 16 residues. Germline trimming cut 5 bases from V and 5 bases from J; bases unmatched to any gene: 9. Here the CDR3 reads CASSLFPGQGNEKLFF. The CDR3 DNA is TGCGCCAGCAGTTTATTTCCGGGACAGGGGAATGAAAAACTGTTTTTT.